Below, 18 T cell receptor beta chains from the same sample are listed, as sequenced in a study of metastatic and nonmetastatic thyroid tumors. Via MiXCR, TCRdb re-called the PCR reads. The sample records 50,000 to 60,000 clones, around a sixth being singletons. No treatment of any kind had been given to any patient before thyroid surgery. The sample consisted of blood. The receptors shown here come from a female donor with papillary thyroid cancer or a benign thyroid nodule (not recorded which). Some clones in this sample may be carry-over from other donors' samples.

This clone was seen ten or more times. The V and J genes are TRBV20-1 and TRBJ2-3; a weak D match, TRBD2 (5 bases). V was pared by 6 bases and J by 7 bases, with 8 bases between. CDR3 size: 10 residues. The germline CDR1 and CDR2 sequences are DFQATT and SNEGSKA (reference sequence). The CDR3 spells CSAGNYTQYF. CDR3 nucleotide sequence: TGCAGTGCCGGGAATTATACGCAGTATTTT.

The rearrangement uses TRBV2 and TRBJ2-3, with D hard to call. The CDR3 is 14 residues long. Germline-derived CDR1 and CDR2 are SNHLY and FYNNEI. Trimming shortened V by 3 bases and J by 4 bases, and 11 bases separated the two germline ends. Here the CDR3 reads CASSDGLSPDTQYF. The CDR3 DNA reads as TGTGCCAGCAGTGATGGGCTAAGCCCAGATACGCAGTATTTT. The whole variable domain, filled in from reference TRBV2 and TRBJ2-3, reads EPEVTQTPSHQVTQMGQEVILRCVPISNHLYFYWYRQILGQKVEFLVSFYNNEISEKSEIFDDQFSVERPDGSNFTLKIRSTKLEDSAMYFCASSDGLSPDTQYFGPGTRLTVL.

This chain links TRBV7-2 with TRBJ2-1; D assignment may be TRBD1 or TRBD2 (5 bases each). CDR1 SGHTA and CDR2 FQGNSA come from the germline V gene. The germline V and J ends were trimmed by 6 bases and 13 bases, with 19 bases remaining between them. The CDR3 extends over 13 amino acids. In DNA, the CDR3 is TGTGCCAGCAGACCCAGGGAGACACCAATCCAGTTCTTC. This gives the protein CASRPRETPIQFF.

This clone showed up many times. The chain couples TRBV4-1 to TRBJ1-4; tentatively, D is TRBD1 (6 bases). Germline V gene sequence: CDR1 MGHRA, CDR2 YSYEKL. V lost 3 bases, J lost 10 bases, and 18 bases lay in between. The CDR3 is 15 amino acids. The CDR3 loop is CASSQAGGARVKLFF. DNA of the CDR3: TGCGCCAGCAGCCAGGCCGGGGGGGCTCGGGTAAAACTGTTTTTT.

This clone was seen repeatedly, ten times or more. The J gene is TRBJ2-7, the V gene TRBV20-1; 7 nucleotides line up with TRBD1. V gave up 5 bases and J gave up 2 bases; unmatched junction bases: 9. The CDR3 is 14 residues long. CDR1 DFQATT and CDR2 SNEGSKA come from the germline V gene (reference sequence). The CDR3 loop is CSAETGQQPYEQYF. CDR3 in DNA: TGCAGTGCTGAGACGGGACAGCAACCCTACGAGCAGTACTTC.

This clone was counted many times. The chain employs TRBV7-8 and TRBJ2-7, with D perhaps TRBD2 (5 bases). The germline V and J ends were trimmed by 3 bases and 4 bases, with 13 bases remaining between them. CDR1 is SGHVS and CDR2 is FQNEAQ in the germline V gene. The CDR3 is made up of 14 amino acids. CDR3 residues: CASSFDYSQYEQYF. CDR3 coding DNA: TGTGCCAGCAGCTTCGACTATTCTCAATACGAGCAGTACTTC. Using reference TRBV7-8 and TRBJ2-7 for the parts outside the CDR3, the full variable domain is GAGVSQSPRYKVAKRGQDVALRCDPISGHVSLFWYQQALGQGPEFLTYFQNEAQLDKSGLPSDRFFAERPEGSVSTLKIQRTQQEDSAVYLCASSFDYSQYEQYFGPGTRLTVT.

The chain recombines TRBV7-3 with TRBJ2-3; D may be TRBD2 (5 bases). Trimming took off 2 bases at V and 0 bases at J, with 12 bases between the two ends. The CDR3 has 16 residues. Germline V CDR1 and CDR2: SGHTA, FQGTGA. The CDR3 DNA reads as TGTGCCAGCAGCTTAGGGAGCGTGCCGAGCACAGATACGCAGTATTTT. Its translation is CASSLGSVPSTDTQYF.

This clone has just a few counts. The V gene is TRBV11-2, the J gene TRBJ2-1, with TRBD1 matching over 9 bases. V lost 3 bases, J lost 5 bases, and 11 bases stayed unmatched. Germline V gene sequence: CDR1 SGHAT, CDR2 FQNNGV. There are 17 residues in the CDR3. The CDR3 sequence: CASSLGFIGQGNNEQFF. DNA for the CDR3: TGTGCCAGCAGCTTGGGTTTTATTGGACAGGGGAACAATGAGCAGTTCTTC.

Concerning this clone: The CDR3 does not end in the conserved phenylalanine or tryptophan, so this is likely a read error. The DNA is left out, because the CDR3 cannot be placed on it with certainty; the CDR3 is given as TCRdb lists it. The chain employs TRBV7-3 and TRBJ2-5; TRBD2, the table's D call, was not compared with the DNA. Germline values: CDR1 SGHTA, CDR2 FQGTGA. Both ends counted, the CDR3 spans 11 residues. CDR3 in amino acids: CASSSLFPGTS.

This clone was detected a few times. V is TRBV6-2 or TRBV6-3 and J is TRBJ2-3, with D tentatively TRBD1 (6 bases). The length of the CDR3 is 17 residues. Per germline, CDR1 MNHEY and CDR2 SVGEGT. Deletions cut 6 bases from V and 2 bases from J, with 21 bases between. The CDR3 spells CASRPVQGKVDTDTQYF. The CDR3 DNA reads as TGTGCCAGCAGGCCCGTACAGGGTAAGGTGGACACAGATACGCAGTATTTT.

As to this clone: At one end the junction does not follow the germline gene, possibly because of a read error. This chain joins TRBV10-1 and TRBJ1-1, with 7 bases that match TRBD1. Germline-derived CDR1 and CDR2 are WNHNN and SYGVQD (reference sequence). The CDR3 length is 13 residues. CDR3 loop: CASSRQGFNEAFF. CDR3 DNA: TGCGCAAGCAGTAGACAGGGCTTCAATGAAGCTTTCTTT.

This chain uses TRBV6-2 or TRBV6-3 with TRBJ1-1; D is undetermined. CDR3 length: 15 residues. Germline V gene sequence: CDR1 MNHEY, CDR2 SVGEGT. Trimming left V 0 bases short and J 5 bases short, with 13 bases between. CDR3 protein: CASSYSSVTGTEAFF. The CDR3 DNA sequence: TGTGCCAGCAGTTACTCTTCAGTTACTGGGACTGAAGCTTTCTTT.

Notes on this clone: A read error may be the cause here, since a much bigger clone is one base away. V gene TRBV18 combines with J gene TRBJ2-5, with a tentative D call TRBD1 (6 bases). V gave up 3 bases and J gave up 2 bases, with 10 bases separating them. The CDR3 sequence is 14 residues long. Germline V gives CDR1 KGHSH, CDR2 LQKENI. The CDR3 bases are TGTGCCAGCTCACCGGTGACAGGTCAAGAGACCCAGTACTTC. Encoded protein: CASSPVTGQETQYF.

This clone appeared many times. The chain joins TRBV20-1 to TRBJ2-7, with TRBD2 matching over 10 bases. Trimming at V came to 2 bases and at J to 3 bases, leaving 4 bases not matched to a gene. In germline, CDR1 is DFQATT, CDR2 SNEGSKA (reference sequence). The CDR3 length is 14 residues. CDR3 sequence: CSARLAGVVYEQYF. The DNA for the CDR3 is TGCAGTGCTAGACTAGCGGGAGTGGTCTACGAGCAGTACTTC.

This clone was seen repeatedly, ten times or more. This rearrangement joins TRBV30 to TRBJ1-6; D uncertain. CDR3 length equals 12 residues. V was trimmed by 5 bases and J by 6 bases, leaving 8 bases between them. Germline assignment: CDR1 GTSNPN and CDR2 SVGIG (reference sequence). As DNA, the CDR3 is TGTGCCTGGGACCTTGGTAATTCACCCCTCCACTTT. Amino acid sequence: CAWDLGNSPLHF.

In regard to this clone: This specimen includes other DNA sequences encoding the same CDR3. The V call is TRBV6-1, the J call TRBJ2-6; D remains ambiguous. The V gene's germline CDR1 is MNHNS and CDR2 SASEGT. The length of the CDR3 is 15 residues. The V end lost 8 bases, the J end lost 0 bases, and 11 bases lay between the germline ends. CDR3 DNA: TGTGCCAGCGAGACCGTTGCCTCTGGGGCCAACGTCCTGACTTTC. It encodes CASETVASGANVLTF.

The chain combines TRBV28 with TRBJ2-3; D gene uncertain. The CDR3 has 15 amino acids. V was clipped by 7 bases and J by 5 bases, with 19 bases between them. Germline V gene lookup returns CDR1 MDHEN and CDR2 SYDVKM. The CDR3 region is CASIPRCSSQDTQYF. The CDR3 nucleotides read TGTGCCAGCATTCCCCGGTGTAGCTCCCAAGATACGCAGTATTTT.

Concerning this clone: Its ends do not fully match the called genes, so a read error is possible. The gene calls are TRBV15 and TRBJ2-3; possibly TRBD1 for D (6 bases). There are 13 residues in the CDR3. Germline V gene sequence: CDR1 LNHNV, CDR2 YYDKDF (reference sequence). The DNA for the CDR3 is TGCGCCACCAGCGCAAACAGGGCTTATACGCAGTATTTT. It codes for CATSANRAYTQYF.